Listed here is a single TCR beta chain. TCRdb's copy holds only in-frame clones and misses some; the assay was immunoSEQ multiplex PCR. The table shows approximately 86,000 clones, with around nine tenths occurring only once. The data stem from a study of control samples from healthy donors and cancer patients. Looked up from germline, CDR1 is GTSNPN and CDR2 is SVGIG (reference sequence). V gave up 2 bases and J gave up 4 bases, with 5 bases separating them. The CDR3 length is 11 residues. The gene calls are TRBV30 and TRBJ1-2, with no clear D. The sequencing input was blood. This clonotype was sampled from a man aged 30-40 years in good health. CDR3 bases: TGTGCCTGGAGTCGGCCCTATGGCTACACCTTC. This translates into CAWSRPYGYTF.